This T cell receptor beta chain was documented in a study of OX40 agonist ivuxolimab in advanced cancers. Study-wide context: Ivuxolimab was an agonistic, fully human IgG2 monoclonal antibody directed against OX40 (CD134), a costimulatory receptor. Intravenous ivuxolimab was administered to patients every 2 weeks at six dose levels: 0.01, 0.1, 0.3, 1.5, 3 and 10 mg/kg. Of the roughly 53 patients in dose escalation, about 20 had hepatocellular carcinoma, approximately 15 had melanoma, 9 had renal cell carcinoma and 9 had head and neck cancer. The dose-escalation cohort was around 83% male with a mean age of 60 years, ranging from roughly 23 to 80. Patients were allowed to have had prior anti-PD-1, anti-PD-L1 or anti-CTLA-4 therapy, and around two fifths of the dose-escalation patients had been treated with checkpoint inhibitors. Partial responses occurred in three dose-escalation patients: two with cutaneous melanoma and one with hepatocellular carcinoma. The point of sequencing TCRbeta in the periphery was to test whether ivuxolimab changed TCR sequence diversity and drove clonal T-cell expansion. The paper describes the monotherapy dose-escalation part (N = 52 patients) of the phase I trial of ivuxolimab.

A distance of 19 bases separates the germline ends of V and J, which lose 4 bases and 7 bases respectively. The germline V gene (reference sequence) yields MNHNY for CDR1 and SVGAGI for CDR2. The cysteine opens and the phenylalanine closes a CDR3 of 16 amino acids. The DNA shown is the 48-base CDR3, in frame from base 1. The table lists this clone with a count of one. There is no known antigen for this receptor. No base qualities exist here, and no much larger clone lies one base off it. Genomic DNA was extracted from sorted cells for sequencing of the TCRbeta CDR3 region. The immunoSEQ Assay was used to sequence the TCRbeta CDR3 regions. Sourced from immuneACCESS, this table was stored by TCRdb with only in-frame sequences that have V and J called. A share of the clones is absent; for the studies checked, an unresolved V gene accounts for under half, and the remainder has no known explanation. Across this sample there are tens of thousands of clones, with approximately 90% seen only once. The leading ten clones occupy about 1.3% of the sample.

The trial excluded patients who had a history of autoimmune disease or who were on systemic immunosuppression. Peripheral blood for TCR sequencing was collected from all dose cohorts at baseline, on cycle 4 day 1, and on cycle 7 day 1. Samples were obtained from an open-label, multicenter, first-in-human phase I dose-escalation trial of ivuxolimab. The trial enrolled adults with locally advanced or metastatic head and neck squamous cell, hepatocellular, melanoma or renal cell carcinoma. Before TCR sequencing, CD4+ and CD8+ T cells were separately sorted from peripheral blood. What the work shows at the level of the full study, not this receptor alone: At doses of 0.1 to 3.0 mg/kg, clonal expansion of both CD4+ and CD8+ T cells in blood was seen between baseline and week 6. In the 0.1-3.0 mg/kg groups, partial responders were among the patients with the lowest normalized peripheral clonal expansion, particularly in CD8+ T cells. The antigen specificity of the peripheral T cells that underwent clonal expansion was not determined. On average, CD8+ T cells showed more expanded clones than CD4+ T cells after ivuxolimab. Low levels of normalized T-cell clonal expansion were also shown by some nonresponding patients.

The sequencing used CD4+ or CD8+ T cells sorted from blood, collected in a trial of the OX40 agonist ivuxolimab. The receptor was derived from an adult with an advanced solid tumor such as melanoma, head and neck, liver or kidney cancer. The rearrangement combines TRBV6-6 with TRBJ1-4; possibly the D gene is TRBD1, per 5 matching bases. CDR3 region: CASSSQFDVGREKLFF. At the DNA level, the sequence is TGTGCCAGCAGTTCCCAATTTGACGTGGGGCGTGAAAAACTGTTTTTT.